The clone carrying this T cell receptor beta chain was seen a few times. Its antigen remains unidentified. Each CDR3 protein gets one entry after TCRdb re-called the 5' RACE reads with MiXCR. This sample carries some 180,000 distinct CDR3 sequences, approximately 18% of them seen once, and the ten largest clones take roughly 3.9%. This CDR3 is 14 amino acids long. Germline V lookup: CDR1 DFQATT, CDR2 SNEGSKA (reference sequence). Trimming took 1 base from V and 3 from J; bases not matched to a gene: 1. The data originate from a study of T-cell memory formation after mild COVID-19. Study results and limitations: Pre-infection memory already had some responding clones, implying cross-reactive memory joined.

The sequence derives from a man younger than 35 who had mild COVID-19 (a few samples of this study predate the infection). Cell type and time point are not known. Material for sequencing was PBMCs or a T cell subset sorted from them (not recorded which). The rearrangement links TRBV20-1 to TRBJ2-7; 12 nucleotides line up with TRBD2. The CDR3 DNA is TGCAGTGCTAGAGGGACTAGCGGGGACTACGAGCAGTACTTC. It codes for CSARGTSGDYEQYF.